This T cell receptor (beta chain) is from a study of blood T cells in healthy people across ages. Germline V gene sequence: CDR1 SGDLS, CDR2 YYNGEE. V was cut by 3 bases and J by 0 bases, with 13 bases left in between. This CDR3 comprises 15 residues. The authors ran a second PCR of roughly 7 to 11 cycles using a sample-barcoded 5' primer and a J-beta primer mix. From the 5' RACE reads, TCRdb called clonotypes with MiXCR, one entry per CDR3 protein. The sample gives almost 550,000 distinct CDR3 sequences, less than 25% of which show up once; just over 8.5% is in the top ten. This same sample was also part of a study on T cells of mothers and their children.

The TCR originated in a boy aged 5-17 years in good health. Sequenced sample: blood. This chain uses TRBV9 with TRBJ2-7; D perhaps matches TRBD2 (5 bases). The CDR3 DNA reads TGTGCCAGCAGCGGAGGGTACGCGGGCTCCTACGAGCAGTACTTC. Protein sequence: CASSGGYAGSYEQYF.